This T cell receptor (beta chain) was obtained from a study of shared clonotypes between healthy human individuals. General study points: Several donors shared approximately 5% of their naive CD4 clonotypes.

Of note for this clone: Its cognate antigen is unknown.

From germline, CDR1 is MDHEN and CDR2 SYDVKM. The CDR3 has 14 amino acids. V shed 5 bases and J shed 5 bases, with 15 bases lying between them. Using immunoSEQ multiplex PCR, the repertoire was profiled, and TCRdb retains in-frame clones only, with some absent. The sample records over 850,000 clones, 75% to 80% being singletons. Sequencing was done on a sample of memory CD4+ T cells from PBMCs. Specified subset: CD45RA-negative fraction. The V call is TRBV28, the J call TRBJ2-5, with TRBD2 as a possible D gene (6 bases). This receptor was identified in a man in his late teens or twenties in good health. Some clones in this sample may be carry-over from other donors' samples. CDR3 region: CASSPFGTQETQYF. DNA for the CDR3: TGTGCCAGCAGTCCGTTTGGGACTCAGGAGACCCAGTACTTC.